These 2 T cell receptor beta chains were sequenced from one sample in a study of early T cells in non-severe SARS-CoV-2 infection. TCRdb recomputed calls from the 5' RACE reads with MiXCR, one row per CDR3 protein. The data show roughly 69,000 distinct CDR3 sequences, with 7% to 10% seen just once and roughly 12% held by the top ten. The sequenced sample was whole blood, obtained at baseline. Receptors originate from an adult who was a healthcare worker with PCR-confirmed SARS-CoV-2 infection or an uninfected control (not recorded which).

This clonotype was recorded a few times. The rearrangement joins TRBV11-1 to TRBJ2-1; possibly TRBD1 or TRBD2 for D (5 bases each). The CDR3 runs to 14 residues. The V end lost 3 bases, the J end lost 7 bases, and 13 bases lay between the germline ends. Germline values: CDR1 SGHAT, CDR2 FQDESV (reference sequence). CDR3 in DNA: TGTGCCAGCAGCTTGGGACCCCGTCTAAATGAGCAGTTCTTC. Amino acids: CASSLGPRLNEQFF. Together with reference TRBV11-1 and TRBJ2-1, the CDR3 gives the full variable domain: EAEVAQSPRYKITEKSQAVAFWCDPISGHATLYWYRQILGQGPELLVQFQDESVVDDSQLPKDRFSAERLKGVDSTLKIQPAELGDSAMYLCASSLGPRLNEQFFGPGTRLTVL.

The CDR3 DNA sequence: TGTGCCAGCAGCTTCGAGCAGGCCGGGGAGCTGTTTTTT. Amino acids: CASSFEQAGELFF. The J gene is TRBJ2-2, the V gene TRBV5-6; no reliable D call. The CDR3 totals 13 residues. Trimming took off 2 bases at V and 6 bases at J, with 8 bases between the two ends. From germline, CDR1 is SGHDT and CDR2 YYEEEE. The complete variable domain, with remaining parts taken from reference TRBV5-6 and TRBJ2-2, reads DAGVTQSPTHLIKTRGQQVTLRCSPKSGHDTVSWYQQALGQGPQFIFQYYEEEERQRGNFPDRFSGHQFPNYSSELNVNALLLGDSALYLCASSFEQAGELFFGEGSRLTVL.